This T cell receptor (beta chain) was sequenced in a study of a mutant IDH1 vaccine in newly diagnosed glioma. Across the whole study: Previous care, which was radiotherapy, temozolomide, or both, most often involved both.

Stated time point: week 35, safety follow-up. Mutant IDH1 20-mer peptide, at 300 ug, made up each vaccine dose, with topical imiquimod. Libraries were prepared by immunoSEQ multiplex PCR; TCRdb keeps only in-frame clonotypes and omits some of them. The sample consists of 45,000 to 60,000 clones, about 88% of them appearing once. The CDR3 spans 16 residues. Germline assignment: CDR1 SGDLS and CDR2 YYNGEE. The V and J ends lost 3 bases and 5 bases respectively, with 19 bases between them. Study-wide findings and caveats: Immune responses arising from the vaccine appeared in around 92% of patients.

On this clone itself: The antigen is undetermined.

The sequence was collected from a woman between 35 and 50 years old with glioma. V and J are TRBV9 and TRBJ2-3, with unresolved D. This specimen was PBMCs, taken from a glioma patient whose treatment included an IDH1 peptide vaccine. The DNA of the CDR3 is TGTGCCAGCAGCGCCGAGTTTTTTGGTAAGGGAGATACGCAGTATTTT. Translating gives CASSAEFFGKGDTQYF.